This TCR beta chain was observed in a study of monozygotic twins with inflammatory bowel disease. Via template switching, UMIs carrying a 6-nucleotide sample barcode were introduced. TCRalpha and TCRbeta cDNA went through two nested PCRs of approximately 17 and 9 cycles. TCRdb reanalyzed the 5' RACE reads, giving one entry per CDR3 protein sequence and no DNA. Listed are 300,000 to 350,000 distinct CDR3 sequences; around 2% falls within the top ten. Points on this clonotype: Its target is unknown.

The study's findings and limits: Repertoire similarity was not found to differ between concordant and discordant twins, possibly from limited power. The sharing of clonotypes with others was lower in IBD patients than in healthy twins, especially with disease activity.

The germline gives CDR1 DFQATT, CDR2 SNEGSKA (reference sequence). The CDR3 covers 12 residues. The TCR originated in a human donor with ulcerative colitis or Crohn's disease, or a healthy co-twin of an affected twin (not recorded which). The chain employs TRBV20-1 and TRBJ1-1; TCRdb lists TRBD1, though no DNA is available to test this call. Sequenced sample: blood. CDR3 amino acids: CSAIYALNGPFF.